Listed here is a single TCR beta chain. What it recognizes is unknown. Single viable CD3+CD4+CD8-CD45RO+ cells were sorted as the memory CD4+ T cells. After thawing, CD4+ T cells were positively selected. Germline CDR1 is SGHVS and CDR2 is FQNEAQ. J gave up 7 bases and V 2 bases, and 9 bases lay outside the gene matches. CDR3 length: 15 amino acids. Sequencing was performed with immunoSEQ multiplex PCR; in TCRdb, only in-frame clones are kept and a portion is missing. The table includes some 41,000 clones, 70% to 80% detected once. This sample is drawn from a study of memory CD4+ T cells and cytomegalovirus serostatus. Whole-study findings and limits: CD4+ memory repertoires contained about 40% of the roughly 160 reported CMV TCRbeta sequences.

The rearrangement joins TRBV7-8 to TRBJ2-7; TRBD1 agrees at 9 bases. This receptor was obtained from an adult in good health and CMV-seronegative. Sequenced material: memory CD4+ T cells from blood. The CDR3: CASSLMGQGVKEQYF. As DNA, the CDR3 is TGTGCCAGCAGCTTAATGGGACAGGGCGTGAAAGAGCAGTACTTC.